Shown below are 10 T cell receptor beta chains from a single sample sequenced in a study of PD-L1 blockade in urothelial cancer. Time point defined: pretreatment peripheral blood. Method: immunoSEQ multiplex PCR; TCRdb's copy keeps in-frame clones and lacks some. The profile shows fewer than 60,000 clones, over 65% of them singletons. The sequencing used PBMCs, collected around atezolizumab (anti-PD-L1) treatment. These receptors were taken from a man aged 50 or older with urothelial cancer.

CDR3 loop: CASRLDWSSGNTIYF. In DNA, the CDR3 is TGTGCCAGCAGGTTAGACTGGAGCTCTGGAAACACCATATATTTT. The rearrangement joins TRBV5-5 to TRBJ1-3; no firm D call. V was cut by 5 bases and J by 0 bases, with 12 bases left in between. The CDR3 is made up of 15 amino acids. Germline CDR1 SGHKS, CDR2 YYEKEE (reference sequence).

V and J are TRBV27 and TRBJ2-7; 7 nucleotides line up with TRBD1. In germline, CDR1 is MNHEY, CDR2 SMNVEV (reference sequence). V was pared by 5 bases and J by 4 bases, with 5 bases of the junction left unmatched. The CDR3 length is 13 residues. The CDR3 here is CASSEGQFYEQYF. The DNA of the CDR3 is TGTGCCAGCAGTGAGGGACAGTTTTACGAGCAGTACTTC.

This rearrangement joins TRBV9 to TRBJ2-3; D call uncertain. The ends were cut back, 0 bases at V and 0 bases at J, with 17 bases in the middle. In germline, CDR1 is SGDLS, CDR2 YYNGEE. The CDR3 consists of 18 residues. CDR3 region: CASSVVGLEATSTDTQYF. The CDR3 DNA sequence: TGTGCCAGCAGCGTAGTTGGCCTTGAGGCCACTAGCACAGATACGCAGTATTTT.

The genes are TRBV19 and TRBJ2-7, with D possibly being TRBD1 (6 bases). The germline CDR1 and CDR2 sequences are LNHDA and SQIVND (reference sequence). Trimming cost V 3 bases and J 4 bases, with 13 bases left between them. This CDR3 spans 14 amino acids. CDR3 DNA: TGTGCCAGTAGTATTCAACAGGGATTATACGAGCAGTACTTC. Translating it yields CASSIQQGLYEQYF.

A single count supports this clone. The chain carries TRBV11-2 and TRBJ2-2; the D is unclear. Germline CDR1 SGHAT, CDR2 FQNNGV. Trimming left V 3 bases short and J 9 bases short, with 8 bases between. This CDR3 is 12 amino acids long. The CDR3 sequence: CASSFLVRELFF. DNA of the CDR3: TGTGCCAGCAGCTTCCTTGTTAGGGAGCTGTTTTTT.

This CDR3 reads CASSGRGRNQPQHF. CDR3 nucleotide sequence: TGTGCCAGCAGTGGCCGTGGGAGGAATCAGCCCCAGCATTTT. The rearrangement joins TRBV6-1 to TRBJ1-5; no clear D. Germline V gives CDR1 MNHNS, CDR2 SASEGT. The germline V and J ends were trimmed by 4 bases and 4 bases, with 11 bases remaining between them. This CDR3 contains 14 residues.

The V and J genes are TRBV12-2 and TRBJ1-3; the listed D gene, TRBD1, was not tested against the DNA. TRBV12-2 constitutes a pseudogene. The CDR3 totals 17 residues. As DNA, the CDR3 is TGTGCAAGTCGCTTAGCGAAAGACAGGGAGGAAGGAAACACCATATATTTT. This translates into CASRLAKDREEGNTIYF.

The chain couples TRBV6-5 to TRBJ1-2, with D uncertain. The CDR3 has 15 residues. Per the germline V gene, CDR1 is MNHEY and CDR2 is SVGAGI. The V gene lost 0 bases and the J gene lost 1 base, with 9 bases spanning the gap. CDR3 residues: CASSYSSLINYGYTF. CDR3 in DNA: TGTGCCAGCAGTTACTCGTCCCTTATTAACTATGGCTACACCTTC.

The rearrangement uses TRBV6-1 and TRBJ1-1, with 7 nucleotides matching TRBD1. This CDR3 is 14 amino acids long. Losses at the gene ends were 6 bases for V and 4 bases for J; bases not matched to a gene: 8. Germline V lookup: CDR1 MNHNS, CDR2 SASEGT. The DNA of the CDR3 is TGTGCCAGCAGGCACGAGGGGGCGATCACTGAAGCTTTCTTT. It translates to CASRHEGAITEAFF.

This chain connects TRBV5-6 to TRBJ2-4; 11 bases are shared with TRBD2. The trim removed 4 bases at V and 8 bases at J, leaving 11 bases unmatched. This CDR3 spans 16 amino acids. Germline CDR1 is SGHDT and CDR2 is YYEEEE. Here the CDR3 reads CASSPTSGTGRDIQYF. In DNA, the CDR3 is TGTGCCAGCAGCCCGACTAGCGGGACCGGACGGGACATTCAGTACTTC.